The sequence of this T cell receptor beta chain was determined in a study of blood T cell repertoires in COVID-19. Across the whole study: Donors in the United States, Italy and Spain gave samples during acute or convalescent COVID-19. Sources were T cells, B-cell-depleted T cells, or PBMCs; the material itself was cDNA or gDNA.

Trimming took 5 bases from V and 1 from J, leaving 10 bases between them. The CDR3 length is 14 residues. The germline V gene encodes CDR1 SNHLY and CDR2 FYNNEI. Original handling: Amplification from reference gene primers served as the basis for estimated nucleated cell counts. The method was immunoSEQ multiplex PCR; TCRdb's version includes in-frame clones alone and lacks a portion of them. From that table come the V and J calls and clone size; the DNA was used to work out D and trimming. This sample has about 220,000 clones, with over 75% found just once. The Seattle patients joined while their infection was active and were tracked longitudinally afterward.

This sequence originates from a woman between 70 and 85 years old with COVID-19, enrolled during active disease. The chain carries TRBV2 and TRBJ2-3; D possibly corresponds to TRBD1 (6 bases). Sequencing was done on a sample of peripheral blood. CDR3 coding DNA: TGTGCCAGCAGTTACAGGGTAGGCACAGATACGCAGTATTTT. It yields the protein CASSYRVGTDTQYF.